A single sample is the source of the 22 T cell receptor beta chains below, sequenced in a study of CD8 T cells in Susac syndrome. When the RNA was reverse transcribed, random hexamers were used with an input of 0.5 to 1 ug. Each CDR3 protein is one row after TCRdb ran MiXCR on the immunoSEQ multiplex PCR reads. The table records fewer than 150,000 distinct CDR3 sequences, more than 85% of them present only once. Material: CD8+ T cells from PBMCs. These receptor sequences come from a human donor with Susac syndrome.

The V call is TRBV5-6, the J call TRBJ1-2; D is perhaps TRBD1 (6 bases). Germline loops: CDR1 SGHDT, CDR2 YYEEEE. CDR3 length: 14 amino acids. The V gene lost 0 bases and the J gene lost 5 bases, with 11 bases spanning the gap. The CDR3 spells CASSLETGEYGYTF. The CDR3 nucleotides read TGTGCCAGCAGCTTGGAGACAGGAGAATATGGCTACACCTTC.

For the CDR3, the DNA is TGTGCCAGCAGCTTGCGGACCGGGGAGCTGTTTTTT. It specifies CASSLRTGELFF. The chain is built from TRBV7-3 and TRBJ2-2; no firm D call. Trimming removed 3 bases from V and 5 bases from J, with 4 bases in between. This CDR3 has 12 amino acids. CDR1 SGHTA and CDR2 FQGTGA come from the germline V gene.

V and J are TRBV27 and TRBJ1-1; 7 bases map to TRBD1. The CDR3 has 15 amino acids. V gave up 5 bases and J gave up 1 base; unmatched junction bases: 7. The V gene's germline CDR1 is MNHEY and CDR2 SMNVEV (reference sequence). In nucleotides, the CDR3 is TGTGCCAGCAGTCCAAGACAGGGCACGAACACTGAAGCTTTCTTT. This gives the protein CASSPRQGTNTEAFF.

The chain carries TRBV4-1 and TRBJ2-7; a weak D match, TRBD2 (5 bases). Trimming cost V 4 bases and J 0 bases, with 16 bases left between them. The CDR3 loop spans 16 amino acids. Germline V gives CDR1 MGHRA, CDR2 YSYEKL. Here the CDR3 DNA reads TGCGCCAGCAGCCCCGTCGGTATAGCGAGCTCCTACGAGCAGTACTTC. This sequence encodes CASSPVGIASSYEQYF.

The chain recombines TRBV9 with TRBJ1-2; D unclear. The germline V and J ends were trimmed by 3 bases and 6 bases, with 12 bases remaining between them. The CDR3 spans 13 residues. Germline CDR1 SGDLS, CDR2 YYNGEE. The CDR3 loop reads CASSAPSANGYTF. CDR3 nucleotide sequence: TGTGCCAGCAGCGCCCCCTCGGCTAATGGCTACACCTTC.

CDR3 nucleotides: TGTGCCAGCAGTCCGACAGTCACTTACTATGGCTACACCTTC. It encodes CASSPTVTYYGYTF. The chain joins TRBV7-8 to TRBJ1-2; perhaps TRBD1 as D (5 bases). The V end was cut by 6 bases, the J end by 3 bases, with 14 bases between. Germline V gene sequence: CDR1 SGHVS, CDR2 FQNEAQ. The CDR3 has 14 residues.

The table lists this clonotype with a count of one. The chain is built from TRBV4-1 and TRBJ2-1; 9 bases map to TRBD2. The ends lost 1 base at V and 10 bases at J; junction bases unmatched: 14. This CDR3 is 17 amino acids long. Germline CDR1 and CDR2: MGHRA and YSYEKL. CDR3 sequence (DNA): TGCGCCAGCAGCCAAGTGCTCCCTGCTAGCGGGAAGGGCGAGCAGTTCTTC. Residues: CASSQVLPASGKGEQFF.

The J gene is TRBJ2-3, the V gene TRBV11-2; 7 bases align to TRBD2. Trimming took 3 bases from V and 2 from J; bases not matched to a gene: 5. This CDR3 region has 15 residues. Germline V gene sequence: CDR1 SGHAT, CDR2 FQNNGV. CDR3 DNA: TGTGCCAGCAGCTTCTTCCTAGCGGTCACAGATACGCAGTATTTT. Encoded protein: CASSFFLAVTDTQYF.

The chain employs TRBV4-2 and TRBJ2-7, with unresolved D. This CDR3 is built from 15 residues. Trimming stripped 2 bases from V and 4 bases from J, with 15 bases between. In germline, CDR1 is LGHNA, CDR2 YNFKEQ. The CDR3 DNA is TGTGCCAGCAGCCAATGGAGAGGACCTGGATACGAGCAGTACTTC. As protein: CASSQWRGPGYEQYF.

The J gene is TRBJ1-1, the V gene TRBV12-3 or TRBV12-4; D remains ambiguous. The CDR3 covers 13 residues. Between the trimmed V and J ends, which lost 10 bases and 1 base, there was a span of 13 bases. CDR3 protein: CATHWERNTEAFF. The CDR3 nucleotides are TGTGCCACACATTGGGAGCGGAACACTGAAGCTTTCTTT.

The chain has TRBV11-2 and TRBJ2-1; D possibly uses TRBD1 or TRBD2 (6 bases each). Germline CDR1 is SGHAT and CDR2 is FQNNGV. The CDR3 runs to 13 residues. V was clipped by 5 bases and J by 10 bases, with 15 bases between them. DNA of the CDR3: TGTGCCAGCAGCCCCAGGAGGGGGGACGAGCAGTTCTTC. It yields the protein CASSPRRGDEQFF.

The chain is built from TRBV6-5 and TRBJ1-5; D might be TRBD1 (5 bases). In germline, CDR1 is MNHEY, CDR2 SVGAGI. This CDR3 region has 18 residues. Trimming took off 2 bases at V and 3 bases at J, with 20 bases between the two ends. CDR3 nucleotide sequence: TGTGCCAGCAGTTACCCAGGGTTCAGGGAAGATACCAATCAGCCCCAGCATTTT. It codes for CASSYPGFREDTNQPQHF.

The chain combines TRBV4-1 with TRBJ2-1, with no clear D. Germline V gives CDR1 MGHRA, CDR2 YSYEKL. CDR3 length equals 12 residues. V lost 3 bases to trimming and J lost 5 bases, with 5 bases between them. CDR3 sequence: CASSQSDNEQFF. The CDR3 DNA follows: TGCGCCAGCAGCCAGTCGGACAATGAGCAGTTCTTC.

This clonotype showed up just once. The chain carries TRBV3-1 and TRBJ2-7; 13 positions agree with TRBD2. The trim removed 1 base at V and 5 bases at J, leaving 2 bases unmatched. CDR3 length: 15 residues. From germline, CDR1 is LGHDT and CDR2 YNNKEL (reference sequence). The CDR3 reads CASSQVGLAGDEQYF. CDR3 coding DNA: TGTGCCAGCAGCCAAGTCGGACTAGCGGGAGACGAGCAGTACTTC.

The V and J genes are TRBV10-3 and TRBJ1-3; TRBD1 might be the D (6 bases). Trimming removed 7 bases from V and 2 bases from J, with 12 bases in between. The CDR3 consists of 14 residues. CDR1 is ENHRY, CDR2 SYGVKD, per germline. In nucleotides, the CDR3 is TGTGCCATCATGGAGCAGGGGACTGGAAACACCATATATTTT. Translated, it gives CAIMEQGTGNTIYF.

The chain combines TRBV7-6 with TRBJ2-7; 9 nucleotides match TRBD1. The germline CDR1 and CDR2 sequences are SGHVS and FNYEAQ. The CDR3 covers 14 residues. Unmatched junction bases numbered 0, after V lost 0 bases and J lost 3 bases. Written as DNA, the CDR3 is TGTGCCAGCAGCTTAGCGGACAGGGGCTACGAGCAGTACTTC. Translated, it gives CASSLADRGYEQYF. Complete variable domain (other parts from reference TRBV7-6 and TRBJ2-7): GAGVSQSPRYKVTKRGQDVALRCDPISGHVSLYWYRQALGQGPEFLTYFNYEAQQDKSGLPNDRFSAERPEGSISTLTIQRTEQRDSAMYRCASSLADRGYEQYFGPGTRLTVT.

V and J are TRBV27 and TRBJ2-1; no definite D call. The CDR3 spans 12 residues. Trimming cost V 4 bases and J 8 bases, with 9 bases left between them. CDR1 MNHEY and CDR2 SMNVEV come from the germline V gene (reference sequence). The CDR3 protein is CASSWLNHEQFF. CDR3 DNA: TGTGCCAGCAGTTGGCTTAACCATGAGCAGTTCTTC.

The gene calls are TRBV15 and TRBJ2-1; 8 nucleotides match TRBD2. Germline CDR1 reads LNHNV; CDR2 reads YYDKDF (reference sequence). Trimming at V came to 3 bases and at J to 2 bases, leaving 6 bases not matched to a gene. The CDR3 is made up of 16 amino acids. The CDR3 region is CATSRSGSDTYNEQFF. DNA for the CDR3: TGTGCCACCAGCAGGAGCGGGAGTGATACCTACAATGAGCAGTTCTTC.

The J gene is TRBJ2-3, the V gene TRBV20-1, with 10 bases fitting TRBD2. The CDR3 is made up of 17 amino acids. V was pared by 5 bases and J by 3 bases, with 14 bases of the junction left unmatched. From germline, CDR1 is DFQATT and CDR2 SNEGSKA (reference sequence). The CDR3 DNA sequence: TGCAGTGCTGGGGGACTAGCGCCCCGAGGGATAACAGATACGCAGTATTTT. This gives the protein CSAGGLAPRGITDTQYF.

V gene TRBV28 combines with J gene TRBJ2-5; D uncertain. Deletions cut 3 bases from V and 0 bases from J, with 11 bases between. CDR3 length: 15 residues. Germline V gives CDR1 MDHEN, CDR2 SYDVKM. Here the CDR3 DNA reads TGTGCCAGCAGTTTCTCGGGTGACTACCAAGAGACCCAGTACTTC. Protein sequence: CASSFSGDYQETQYF. Supplemented by reference TRBV28 and TRBJ2-5, the full variable domain reads DVKVTQSSRYLVKRTGEKVFLECVQDMDHENMFWYRQDPGLGLRLIYFSYDVKMKEKGDIPEGYSVSREKKERFSLILESASTNQTSMYLCASSFSGDYQETQYFGPGTRLLVL.

The V call is TRBV5-8, the J call TRBJ2-5; D is perhaps TRBD1 (5 bases). Trimming removed 0 bases at V and 5 bases at J, with 14 bases between. This CDR3 spans 15 amino acids. Per germline, CDR1 SGHTS and CDR2 YDEGEE. The chain's CDR3 is CASSLVVGLRETQYF. DNA of the CDR3: TGTGCCAGCAGCTTGGTAGTGGGGCTAAGGGAGACCCAGTACTTC.

This clonotype was detected once. The chain uses TRBV13 and TRBJ2-5; D is possibly TRBD1 (6 bases). The length of the CDR3 is 16 residues. V was shortened by 5 bases and J by 2 bases, with 18 bases between the two germline ends. Germline V gene lookup returns CDR1 PRHDT and CDR2 FYEKMQ (reference sequence). DNA of the CDR3: TGTGCCAGCAGCACCCCCCAGGTTAGGGGGCAAGAGACCCAGTACTTC. This gives the protein CASSTPQVRGQETQYF.